Each of the 25 T cell receptor beta chains below was sequenced from the same sample in a study of beta chain features in type 1 diabetes. Overall study results and limits: Moderate but significant shortening of TCRB CDR3s was recorded in all four CD4+ subsets from Type 1 diabetes patients.

The investigators reverse transcribed all of the isolated RNA, so they sequenced expressed TCRB transcripts. Profiled with immunoSEQ multiplex PCR; TCRdb holds only in-frame clones, not every one. The table shows some 290,000 clones, with around 22% occurring only once. These receptors' targets are unknown. The specimen was naive CD4+ T cells from blood. Source of these receptors: a woman aged 25 to 39 with type 1 diabetes.

The V gene is TRBV20-1, the J gene TRBJ2-3; a weak D match, TRBD1 (5 bases). The CDR3 is made up of 11 amino acids. CDR1 and CDR2 (germline): DFQATT, SNEGSKA (reference sequence). Between the trimmed V and J ends, which lost 6 bases and 5 bases, there was a span of 9 bases. CDR3 sequence reads: CSARQLDTQYF. CDR3 nucleotides: TGCAGTGCCCGACAGCTAGATACGCAGTATTTT.

This clone was seen more than once but under ten times. The chain employs TRBV7-6 and TRBJ1-2; D is unresolved. Germline V lookup: CDR1 SGHVS, CDR2 FNYEAQ. The CDR3 covers 15 residues. Between the trimmed V and J ends, which lost 1 base and 0 bases, there was a span of 9 bases. DNA of the CDR3: TGTGCCAGCAGCTTAGGGTACAGATCTAACTATGGCTACACCTTC. Its protein is CASSLGYRSNYGYTF.

This clone was counted a few times. The rearrangement joins TRBV27 to TRBJ1-1, with 8 bases lining up with TRBD1. CDR1 and CDR2 (germline): MNHEY, SMNVEV (reference sequence). The CDR3 spans 14 residues. The ends lost 5 bases at V and 7 bases at J; junction bases unmatched: 9. CDR3 sequence: CASSARTGLGEAFF. Written as DNA, the CDR3 is TGTGCCAGCAGTGCCCGGACAGGGCTGGGTGAAGCTTTCTTT.

V is TRBV7-2 and J is TRBJ2-1; 7 positions agree with TRBD2. V shed 5 bases, J shed 2 bases, and the junction held 6 bases outside the gene matches. The CDR3 totals 15 residues. From germline, CDR1 is SGHTA and CDR2 FQGNSA. This CDR3 reads CASSPAGGTYNEQFF. In nucleotides, the CDR3 is TGTGCCAGCAGCCCCGCCGGGGGGACCTACAATGAGCAGTTCTTC.

The table lists this clone with a count of one. The chain has TRBV11-3 and TRBJ2-1; 7 positions match TRBD2. CDR3 size: 17 residues. Germline CDR1 is SGHNT and CDR2 is YENEEA. J gave up 9 bases and V 5 bases, and 19 bases lay outside the gene matches. The CDR3 is CASSPRGGDDPTTEQFF. DNA for the CDR3: TGTGCCAGCAGCCCCCGTGGGGGGGATGACCCGACAACTGAGCAGTTCTTC.

V and J are TRBV19 and TRBJ1-1, with D possibly matching TRBD1 (5 bases). Germline CDR1 is LNHDA and CDR2 is SQIVND (reference sequence). Between the trimmed V and J ends, which lost 3 bases and 8 bases, there was a span of 10 bases. The CDR3 spans 12 residues. The CDR3 spells CASSIDRPEAFF. CDR3 nucleotides: TGTGCCAGTAGTATCGACAGACCCGAAGCTTTCTTT.

This clone was found a few times. V and J are TRBV7-3 and TRBJ2-7; TRBD1 matches 10 bases. Germline V gives CDR1 SGHTA, CDR2 FQGTGA. The CDR3 sequence is 13 residues long. The V segment lost 4 bases and the J segment 6 bases; nucleotides outside the gene matches: 3. CDR3 amino acids: CASSSGQGGEQYF. CDR3 bases: TGTGCCAGCAGCTCCGGACAGGGGGGCGAGCAGTACTTC.

V is TRBV7-6 and J is TRBJ2-3; D not certain. Trimming took off 1 base at V and 2 bases at J, with 10 bases between the two ends. The CDR3 runs to 15 residues. The germline V gene encodes CDR1 SGHVS and CDR2 FNYEAQ. The CDR3 is CASSLGRGFTDTQYF. Written as DNA, the CDR3 is TGTGCCAGCAGCTTAGGTCGCGGATTCACAGATACGCAGTATTTT. Full variable domain (remainder filled in from reference TRBV7-6 and TRBJ2-3): GAGVSQSPRYKVTKRGQDVALRCDPISGHVSLYWYRQALGQGPEFLTYFNYEAQQDKSGLPNDRFSAERPEGSISTLTIQRTEQRDSAMYRCASSLGRGFTDTQYFGPGTRLTVL.

This clone was found a few times. The rearrangement links TRBV2 to TRBJ2-1, with TRBD2 as a possible D gene (5 bases). Germline V gene lookup returns CDR1 SNHLY and CDR2 FYNNEI. CDR3 length: 14 residues. V was pared by 7 bases and J by 0 bases, with 10 bases between. The CDR3 here is CASISGSSYNEQFF. The DNA of the CDR3 is TGTGCCAGCATATCGGGAAGCTCCTACAATGAGCAGTTCTTC.

The chain combines TRBV7-9 with TRBJ2-4, with D possibly being TRBD1 (5 bases). V lost 4 bases and J lost 0, with 13 bases in between. This CDR3 has 16 amino acids. The germline CDR1 and CDR2 sequences are SEHNR and FQNEAQ (reference sequence). Here the CDR3 reads CASSYGHVLAKNIQYF. CDR3 nucleotide sequence: TGTGCCAGCAGCTACGGACACGTACTAGCCAAAAACATTCAGTACTTC.

The gene calls are TRBV29-1 and TRBJ2-1; 9 nucleotides agree with TRBD1. CDR1 is SQVTM, CDR2 ANQGSEA, per germline. V shed 6 bases and J 0 bases; nucleotides not matched to a gene: 6. The CDR3 has 15 amino acids. The CDR3 nucleotides read TGCAGCGTAACCGGGACAGGGAGCTCCTACAATGAGCAGTTCTTC. Amino acids: CSVTGTGSSYNEQFF.

This clone was recorded a few times. The V gene is TRBV7-3, the J gene TRBJ2-3; 9 bases are a match to TRBD1. Trimming cost V 6 bases and J 5 bases; bases outside gene matches: 9. The CDR3 is 15 residues long. Germline CDR1 SGHTA, CDR2 FQGTGA. The CDR3 region is CASRPSGTGLDTQYF. CDR3 nucleotides: TGTGCCAGCAGGCCATCCGGGACAGGGTTAGATACGCAGTATTTT.

With respect to this clone: Other DNA sequences within the sample encode an identical CDR3. This rearrangement joins TRBV9 to TRBJ2-1, with a weak D call TRBD2 (5 bases). The CDR3 runs to 15 residues. Between the trimmed V and J ends, which lost 2 bases and 0 bases, there was a span of 9 bases. Germline V CDR1 and CDR2: SGDLS, YYNGEE. This CDR3 reads CASSVEGDSYNEQFF. For the CDR3, the DNA is TGTGCCAGCAGCGTCGAGGGAGACTCCTACAATGAGCAGTTCTTC.

The V call is TRBV30, the J call TRBJ2-7; 8 bases fit TRBD1. The CDR3 sequence is 13 residues long. Germline V CDR1 and CDR2: GTSNPN, SVGIG (reference sequence). J lost 5 bases, V lost 2 bases, and 5 bases had no gene match. The CDR3 sequence: CAWSRAGGHEQYF. For the CDR3, the DNA is TGTGCCTGGAGTAGAGCAGGGGGCCACGAGCAGTACTTC.

A few counts support this clone. This sequence joins TRBV7-9 and TRBJ1-1; maybe TRBD1 (6 bases). The germline CDR1 and CDR2 sequences are SEHNR and FQNEAQ (reference sequence). V lost 6 bases, J lost 1 base, and 15 bases lay in between. This CDR3 spans 15 amino acids. The DNA of the CDR3 is TGTGCCAGCAGGCGACAGGAGATCGGGAACACTGAAGCTTTCTTT. This encodes CASRRQEIGNTEAFF.

The chain uses TRBV2 and TRBJ2-5, with 12 bases identical to TRBD1. The CDR3 totals 14 residues. The germline CDR1 and CDR2 sequences are SNHLY and FYNNEI. V lost 4 bases to trimming and J lost 5 bases; unmatched junction nucleotides: 2. CDR3 sequence: CASSGDRGHETQYF. The DNA for the CDR3 is TGTGCCAGCAGTGGGGACAGGGGGCATGAGACCCAGTACTTC.

This chain's CDR3 is CSVSNEQYF. The DNA of the CDR3 is TGCAGCGTTTCTAACGAGCAGTACTTC. V is TRBV29-1 and J is TRBJ2-7; the D is unclear. CDR3 length: 9 residues. Trimming pared 5 bases from V and 5 bases from J, leaving 4 bases between. Germline CDR1 is SQVTM and CDR2 is ANQGSEA.

This clone showed up just a few times. The V gene is TRBV29-1, the J gene TRBJ1-2; perhaps TRBD1 as D (5 bases). Trimming took 3 bases from V and 4 from J, leaving 12 bases between them. CDR1 is SQVTM, CDR2 ANQGSEA, per germline. CDR3 size: 13 residues. The CDR3 sequence: CSVEMGLSYGYTF. Written as DNA, the CDR3 is TGCAGCGTTGAGATGGGGCTCAGCTATGGCTACACCTTC.

The gene calls are TRBV6-6 and TRBJ2-3; D unresolved. V was pared by 8 bases and J by 0 bases, with 12 bases between. The CDR3 length is 14 residues. Per germline, CDR1 MNHNY and CDR2 SVGAGI (reference sequence). The CDR3 sequence: CASAGDLSTDTQYF. CDR3 DNA: TGTGCCAGCGCCGGAGACCTTAGCACAGATACGCAGTATTTT.

On this clone: The junction and the germline gene differ at one end; a read error may be behind it. The CDR3, as DNA: TGTGCCTGGAGTGTCGGAGAGGCCCAGTACTTC. Translation: CAWSVGEAQYF. J is TRBJ2-5 and V is TRBV30; no firm D call. The germline V gene has CDR1 GTSNPN and CDR2 SVGIG (reference sequence). CDR3 size: 11 residues.

The chain recombines TRBV5-1 with TRBJ2-5; possible D gene TRBD2, 6 bases. Per germline, CDR1 SGHRS and CDR2 YFSETQ. V lost 4 bases, J lost 5 bases, and 15 bases lay in between. This CDR3 is 14 amino acids long. Written as DNA, the CDR3 is TGCGCCAGCAGCGGCGGGACCCCACTTGAGACCCAGTACTTC. Its translation is CASSGGTPLETQYF.

This clone was picked up a small number of times. V usage is TRBV5-1 and J usage is TRBJ2-1; 8 positions match TRBD2. The CDR3 spans 14 residues. The V gene's germline CDR1 is SGHRS and CDR2 YFSETQ. The V gene end was trimmed by 1 base and the J gene end by 7 bases; junction bases not matched to a gene: 4. In DNA, the CDR3 is TGCGCCAGCAGCTTGTTAACGGGGGGGAATGAGCAGTTCTTC. Translated, it gives CASSLLTGGNEQFF.

The V and J genes are TRBV28 and TRBJ2-1; 10 positions agree with TRBD2. CDR3 length: 16 amino acids. J gave up 6 bases and V 3 bases, and 8 bases lay outside the gene matches. In germline, CDR1 is MDHEN, CDR2 SYDVKM. CDR3 sequence: CASSFLPGLASNEQFF. DNA of the CDR3: TGTGCCAGCAGTTTCCTACCGGGACTAGCGAGCAATGAGCAGTTCTTC.

This rearrangement joins TRBV6-1 to TRBJ1-2, with TRBD1 matching 9 bases. The CDR3 covers 15 residues. V gave up 4 bases and J gave up 2 bases; unmatched junction bases: 5. Germline V gives CDR1 MNHNS, CDR2 SASEGT. The CDR3 coding sequence is TGTGCCAGCAGTGGTGGACAGGGGATAAACTATGGCTACACCTTC. Protein: CASSGGQGINYGYTF.

This chain links TRBV14 with TRBJ2-1, with D perhaps TRBD2 (5 bases). CDR3 size: 13 residues. Germline CDR1 SGHDN, CDR2 FVKESK. V lost 1 base, J lost 5 bases, and 6 bases lay in between. The CDR3 is CASSQGRHNEQFF. The CDR3 bases are TGTGCCAGCAGCCAAGGGAGGCACAATGAGCAGTTCTTC.